The rows below give T cell receptor beta chains drawn from one sample of a study of cytomegalovirus exposure and HLA in healthy donors. TCRdb's copy holds only in-frame clones and misses some; the assay was immunoSEQ multiplex PCR. The sample lists some 150,000 clones, 70% occurring once. Sequencing was performed on PBMCs. These receptors were taken from a woman aged 25 to 39 in good health and CMV-seronegative. Both conserved end residues are part of each CDR3. A D gene is named only where the DNA matches it firmly. Size values are once, few and many counts, or a class for expanded clones, and some rows have none.

cdr3_length j_call v_call d_call clone_size cdr3_nt cdr3_aa
14 TRBJ1-5 TRBV30 NA NA TGTGCCTGGAGCGCCGACAGCATAAATCAGCCCCAGCATTTT CAWSADSINQPQHF
14 TRBJ2-1 TRBV5-4 NA NA TGTGCCAGCAGCCCGGACAGTACCTACAATGAGCAGTTCTTC CASSPDSTYNEQFF
14 TRBJ1-1 TRBV28 NA NA TGTGCCAGCAGTCCCCTGAGGGATGCCCCTGAAGCTTTCTTT CASSPLRDAPEAFF
16 TRBJ1-1 TRBV4-2 TRBD1 once TGTGCCAGCAGCCCAAGACAGGGCCCAGGCGACACTGAAGCTTTCTTT CASSPRQGPGDTEAFF
16 TRBJ1-2 TRBV5-8 TRBD1 NA TGTGCCAGCAGCTTGGTCTCACCGGGACAGGGGGGTGGCTACACCTTC CASSLVSPGQGGGYTF
13 TRBJ1-1 TRBV7-7 TRBD1 once TGTGCTTACTTGACAGGGGGAGACACTGAAGCTTTCTTT CAYLTGGDTEAFF
14 TRBJ1-1 TRBV2 NA once TGTGCCAGCAGTGTCGACGGTGGGGCCACTGAAGCTTTCTTT CASSVDGGATEAFF
13 TRBJ1-2 TRBV6-1 NA NA TGTGCCAGCAGTGAAGGGATAGGCAGGGGCTACACCTTC CASSEGIGRGYTF
16 TRBJ1-2 TRBV7-2 TRBD1 NA TGTGCCAGCAGCCCCCGACGGACAGGGTTTAACTATGGCTACACCTTC CASSPRRTGFNYGYTF
13 TRBJ2-3 TRBV5-8 NA few TGTGCCAGCAGCTTGGACAACACAGATACGCAGTATTTT CASSLDNTDTQYF
15 TRBJ2-5 TRBV4-1 NA NA TGCGCCAGCAGCCAAGATGACATAAGACAAGAGACCCAGTACTTC CASSQDDIRQETQYF
17 TRBJ2-4 TRBV7-8 TRBD2 NA TGTGCCAGCAGCCCGCGACTAGCGGGGGGGCATGAGGACATTCAGTACTTC CASSPRLAGGHEDIQYF
14 TRBJ1-6 TRBV30 TRBD1 NA TGTGCCTGGGGCCGGAGGGACAGCAATTCACCCCTCCACTTT CAWGRRDSNSPLHF
14 TRBJ1-2 TRBV30 NA NA TGTGCCTGGAGTGTAGTGTTACAGGGCGGTGGCTACACCTTC CAWSVVLQGGGYTF
15 TRBJ2-7 TRBV5-4 TRBD2 once TGTGCCAGCAGCGTTGGGACTAGCATCACCTACGAGCAGTACTTC CASSVGTSITYEQYF
15 TRBJ1-1 TRBV6-6 TRBD1 NA TGTGCCAGCTTTCCTCGCCAAGGGGGCAGCACTGAAGCTTTCTTT CASFPRQGGSTEAFF
17 TRBJ1-4 TRBV6-4 TRBD1 few TGTGCCAGCGGGGAACAGGGGGCTCGGATGCCTAATGAAAAACTGTTTTTT CASGEQGARMPNEKLFF
14 TRBJ2-2 TRBV7-8 NA once TGTGCCAGCAGCCTAGACCCGCTGAGGGGGGAGCTGTTTTTT CASSLDPLRGELFF
16 TRBJ1-3 TRBV6-5 NA NA TGTGCCAGCAGTTACTCGTTCCGGGTATCTGGAAACACCATATATTTT CASSYSFRVSGNTIYF
12 TRBJ1-2 TRBV6-5 NA NA TGTGCCAGCAGTCGGGGCGGGGGCGGCTACACCTTC CASSRGGGGYTF
23 TRBJ1-5 TRBV14 TRBD1 NA TGTGCCAGCAGCCCTCTAAACAGGACAGGGACAGAAAAAATGGGGGGGAATAATCAGCCCCAGCATTTT CASSPLNRTGTEKMGGNNQPQHF
15 TRBJ1-4 TRBV6-5 NA NA TGTGCCAGCAGTTACTCAGTGGGCAGTTATGAAAAACTGTTTTTT CASSYSVGSYEKLFF
15 TRBJ2-2 TRBV18 NA NA TGTGCCAGCTCACCAATGCGGGAGAACACCGGGGAGCTGTTTTTT CASSPMRENTGELFF
15 TRBJ2-2 TRBV5-1 NA NA TGCGCCAGCAGCTCGGGTCCCAGGGAAGCCGGGGAGCTGTTTTTT CASSSGPREAGELFF
14 TRBJ1-4 TRBV28 NA NA TGTGCCAGCAGTTTAACGGACAGTAATGAAAAACTGTTTTTT CASSLTDSNEKLFF
15 TRBJ2-2 TRBV27 NA NA TGTGCCAGCAGTTTCGGGGGACCCCGGGCCGGGGAGCTGTTTTTT CASSFGGPRAGELFF
16 TRBJ1-5 TRBV4-2 NA once TGTGCCAGCAGCCAAGATTTAGGAGTTGGCAATCAGCCCCAGCATTTT CASSQDLGVGNQPQHF
16 TRBJ2-2 TRBV28 NA NA TGTGCCAGCAGTCACTCGGGGAGGGGGGACACCGGGGAGCTGTTTTTT CASSHSGRGDTGELFF
13 TRBJ2-3 TRBV4-1 NA few TGCGCCAGCAGCGCTCAGGGTGCAGATACGCAGTATTTT CASSAQGADTQYF
16 TRBJ2-3 TRBV28 TRBD2 NA TGTGCCAGCAGGCGCTCGGCGGGGGGGTTCACAGATACGCAGTATTTT CASRRSAGGFTDTQYF
15 TRBJ1-6 TRBV7-9 NA NA TGTGCCAGCAGCTTACAGAGTTTAGAGGATTCACCCCTCCACTTT CASSLQSLEDSPLHF
14 TRBJ1-1 TRBV14 NA NA TGTGCCAGCAGCCAAGAATTCGACAGCGCTGAAGCTTTCTTT CASSQEFDSAEAFF